This T cell receptor (beta chain) was obtained from a study of control samples from healthy donors and cancer patients. Germline V gives CDR1 SGHAT, CDR2 FQDESV (reference sequence). The CDR3 is 15 residues long. V dropped 3 bases and J dropped 4; count of bases not matched to a gene: 4. TCRdb's copy holds only in-frame clones and misses some; the assay was immunoSEQ multiplex PCR. This repertoire shows about 220,000 clones, 90% to 95% found once; its top ten account for 1.5%. This TCR came from a middle-aged man in good health. The V call is TRBV11-1, the J call TRBJ2-3; 10 bases line up with TRBD2. Material: blood. DNA of the CDR3: TGTGCCAGCAGCTTGGCTAGCGGGGGCCCAGATACGCAGTATTTT. Protein product: CASSLASGGPDTQYF.